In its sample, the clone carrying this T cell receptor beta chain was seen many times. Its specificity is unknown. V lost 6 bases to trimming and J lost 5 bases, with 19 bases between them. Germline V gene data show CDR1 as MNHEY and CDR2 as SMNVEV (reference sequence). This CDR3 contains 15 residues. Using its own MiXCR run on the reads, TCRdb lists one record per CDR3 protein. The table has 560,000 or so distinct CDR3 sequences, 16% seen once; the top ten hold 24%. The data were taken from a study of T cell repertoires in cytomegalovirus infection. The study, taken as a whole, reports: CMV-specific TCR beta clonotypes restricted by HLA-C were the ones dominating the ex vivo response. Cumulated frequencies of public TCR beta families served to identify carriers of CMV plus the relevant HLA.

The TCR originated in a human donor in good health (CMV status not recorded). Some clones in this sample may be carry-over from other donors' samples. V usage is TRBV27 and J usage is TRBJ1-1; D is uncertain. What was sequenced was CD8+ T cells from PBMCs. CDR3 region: CASRDLPPGGTEAFF. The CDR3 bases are TGTGCCAGCAGAGACCTACCCCCCGGAGGAACTGAAGCTTTCTTT.